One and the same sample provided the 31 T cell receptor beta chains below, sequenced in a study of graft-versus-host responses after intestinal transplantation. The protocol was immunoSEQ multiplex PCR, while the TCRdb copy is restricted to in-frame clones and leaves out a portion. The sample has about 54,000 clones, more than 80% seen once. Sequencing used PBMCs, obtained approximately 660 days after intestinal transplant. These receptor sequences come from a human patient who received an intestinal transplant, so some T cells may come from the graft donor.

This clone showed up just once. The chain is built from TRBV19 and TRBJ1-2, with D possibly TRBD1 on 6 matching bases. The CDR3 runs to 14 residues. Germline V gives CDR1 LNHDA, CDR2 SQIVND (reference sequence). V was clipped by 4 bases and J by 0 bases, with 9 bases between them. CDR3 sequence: CASSTWTANYGYTF. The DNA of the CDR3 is TGTGCCAGTAGTACCTGGACAGCTAACTATGGCTACACCTTC.

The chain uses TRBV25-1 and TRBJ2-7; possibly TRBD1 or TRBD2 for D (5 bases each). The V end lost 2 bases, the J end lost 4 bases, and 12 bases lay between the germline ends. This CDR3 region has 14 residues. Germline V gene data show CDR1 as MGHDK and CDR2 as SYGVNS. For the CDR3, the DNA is TGTGCCAGCAGTGAACCCGGGGCGGCATACGAGCAGTACTTC. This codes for CASSEPGAAYEQYF.

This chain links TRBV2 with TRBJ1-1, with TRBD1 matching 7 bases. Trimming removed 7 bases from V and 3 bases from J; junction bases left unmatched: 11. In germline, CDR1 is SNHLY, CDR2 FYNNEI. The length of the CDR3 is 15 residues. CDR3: CASILRTGGDTEAFF. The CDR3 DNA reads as TGTGCCAGCATCTTGAGGACAGGAGGCGACACTGAAGCTTTCTTT.

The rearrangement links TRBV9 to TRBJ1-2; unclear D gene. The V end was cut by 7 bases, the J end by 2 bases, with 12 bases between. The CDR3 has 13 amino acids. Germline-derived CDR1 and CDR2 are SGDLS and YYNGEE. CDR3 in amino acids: CASGLAVNYGYTF. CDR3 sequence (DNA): TGTGCCAGCGGTTTGGCAGTCAACTATGGCTACACCTTC.

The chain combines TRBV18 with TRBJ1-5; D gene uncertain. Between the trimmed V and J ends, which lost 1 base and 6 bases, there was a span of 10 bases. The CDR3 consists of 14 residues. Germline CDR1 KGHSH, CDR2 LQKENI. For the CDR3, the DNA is TGTGCCAGCTCACCACAAGGGAACGCTCAGCCCCAGCATTTT. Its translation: CASSPQGNAQPQHF.

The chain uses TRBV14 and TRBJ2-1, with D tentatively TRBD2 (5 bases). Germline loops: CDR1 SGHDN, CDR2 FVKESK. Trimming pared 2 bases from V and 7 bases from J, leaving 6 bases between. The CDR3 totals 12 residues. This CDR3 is CASSQTGNEQFF. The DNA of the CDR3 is TGTGCCAGCAGCCAAACGGGGAATGAGCAGTTCTTC. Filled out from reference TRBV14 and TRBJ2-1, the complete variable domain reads EAGVTQFPSHSVIEKGQTVTLRCDPISGHDNLYWYRRVMGKEIKFLLHFVKESKQDESGMPNNRFLAERTGGTYSTLKVQPAELEDSGVYFCASSQTGNEQFFGPGTRLTVL.

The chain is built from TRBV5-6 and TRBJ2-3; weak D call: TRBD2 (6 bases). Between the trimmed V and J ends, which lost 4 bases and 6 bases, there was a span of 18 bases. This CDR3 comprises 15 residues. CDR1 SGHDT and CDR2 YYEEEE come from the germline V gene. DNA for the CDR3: TGTGCCAGCAGCGGCGGGACCTCCTGGGGGGATACGCAGTATTTT. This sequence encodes CASSGGTSWGDTQYF.

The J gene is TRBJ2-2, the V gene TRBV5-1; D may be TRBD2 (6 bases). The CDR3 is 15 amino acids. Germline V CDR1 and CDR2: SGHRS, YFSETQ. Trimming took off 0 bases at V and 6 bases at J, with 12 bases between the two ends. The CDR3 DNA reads TGCGCCAGCAGCTTGGGAGTAGGGGAGGCCGGGGAGCTGTTTTTT. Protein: CASSLGVGEAGELFF.

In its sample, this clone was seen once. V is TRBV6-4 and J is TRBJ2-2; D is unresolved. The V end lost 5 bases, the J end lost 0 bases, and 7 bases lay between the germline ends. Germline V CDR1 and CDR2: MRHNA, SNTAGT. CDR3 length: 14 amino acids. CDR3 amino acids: CASSPETNTGELFF. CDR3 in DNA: TGTGCCAGCAGTCCGGAGACGAACACCGGGGAGCTGTTTTTT.

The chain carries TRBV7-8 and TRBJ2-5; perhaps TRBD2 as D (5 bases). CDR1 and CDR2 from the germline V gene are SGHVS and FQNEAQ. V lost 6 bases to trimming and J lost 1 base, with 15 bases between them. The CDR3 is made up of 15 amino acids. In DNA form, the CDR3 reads TGTGCCAGCAGTGAGAGGTACGGAGGCCAAGAGACCCAGTACTTC. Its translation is CASSERYGGQETQYF.

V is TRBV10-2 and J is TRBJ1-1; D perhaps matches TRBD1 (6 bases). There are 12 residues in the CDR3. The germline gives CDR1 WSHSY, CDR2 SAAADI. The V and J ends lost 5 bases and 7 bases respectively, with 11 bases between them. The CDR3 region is CASSLGGREAFF. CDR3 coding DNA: TGCGCCAGCAGTTTGGGGGGCCGTGAAGCTTTCTTT.

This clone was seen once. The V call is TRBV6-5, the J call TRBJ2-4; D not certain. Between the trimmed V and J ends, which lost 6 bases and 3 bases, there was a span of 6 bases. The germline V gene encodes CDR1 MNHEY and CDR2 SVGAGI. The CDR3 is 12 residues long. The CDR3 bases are TGTGCCAGCAGAAGGGACAAAAACATTCAGTACTTC. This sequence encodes CASRRDKNIQYF.

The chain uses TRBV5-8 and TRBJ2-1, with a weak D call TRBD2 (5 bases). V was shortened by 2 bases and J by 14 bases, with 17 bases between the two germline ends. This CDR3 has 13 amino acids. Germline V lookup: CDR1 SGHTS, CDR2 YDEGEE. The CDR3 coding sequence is TGTGCCAGCAGCTTAGGTTCTCTAGCATTGAAGTTCTTC. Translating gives CASSLGSLALKFF. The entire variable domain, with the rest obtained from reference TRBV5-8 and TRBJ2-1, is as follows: EAGVTQSPTHLIKTRGQQATLRCSPISGHTSVYWYQQALGLGLQFLLWYDEGEERNRGNFPPRFSGRQFPNYSSELNVNALELEDSALYLCASSLGSLALKFFGPGTRLTVL.

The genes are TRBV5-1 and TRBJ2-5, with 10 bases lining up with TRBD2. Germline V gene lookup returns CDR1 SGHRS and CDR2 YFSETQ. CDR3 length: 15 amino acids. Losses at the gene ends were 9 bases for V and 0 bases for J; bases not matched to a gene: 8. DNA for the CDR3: TGCGCCACCCCGACTAGCGGGCTTCACCAAGAGACCCAGTACTTC. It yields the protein CATPTSGLHQETQYF.

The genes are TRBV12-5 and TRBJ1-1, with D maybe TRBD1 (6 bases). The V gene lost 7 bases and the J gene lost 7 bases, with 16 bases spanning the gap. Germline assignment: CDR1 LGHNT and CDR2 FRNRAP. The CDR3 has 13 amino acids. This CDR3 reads CASEGGSLGEAFF. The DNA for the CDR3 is TGTGCTAGTGAGGGGGGCTCCCTCGGTGAAGCTTTCTTT.

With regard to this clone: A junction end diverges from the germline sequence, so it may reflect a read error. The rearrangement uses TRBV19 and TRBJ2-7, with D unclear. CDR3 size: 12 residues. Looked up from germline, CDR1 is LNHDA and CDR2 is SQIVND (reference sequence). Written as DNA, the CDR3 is TGTGCCAGTAGAGACGGGTCCTACGAGCAGGACTTC. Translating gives CASRDGSYEQDF.

In DNA, the CDR3 is TGTGCCAGCAGCTTCCTGGGGCGCGAGACCCAGTACTTC. This codes for CASSFLGRETQYF. The chain employs TRBV11-3 and TRBJ2-5; D possibly corresponds to TRBD1 (5 bases). This CDR3 comprises 13 residues. Germline CDR1 is SGHNT and CDR2 is YENEEA. V lost 3 bases and J lost 5, with 10 bases in between.

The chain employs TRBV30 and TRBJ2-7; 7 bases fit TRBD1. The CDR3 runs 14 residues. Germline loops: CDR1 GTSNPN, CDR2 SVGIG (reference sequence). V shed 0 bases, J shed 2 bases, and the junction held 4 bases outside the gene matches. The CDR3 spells CAWSVGGHTYEQYF. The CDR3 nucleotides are TGTGCCTGGAGTGTAGGGGGCCATACCTACGAGCAGTACTTC.

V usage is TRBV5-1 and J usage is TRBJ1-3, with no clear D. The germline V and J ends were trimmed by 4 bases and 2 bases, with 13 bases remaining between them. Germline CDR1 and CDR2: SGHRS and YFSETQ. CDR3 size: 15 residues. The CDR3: CASSPDPRPGNTIYF. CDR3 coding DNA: TGCGCCAGCAGCCCGGACCCCCGGCCTGGAAACACCATATATTTT.

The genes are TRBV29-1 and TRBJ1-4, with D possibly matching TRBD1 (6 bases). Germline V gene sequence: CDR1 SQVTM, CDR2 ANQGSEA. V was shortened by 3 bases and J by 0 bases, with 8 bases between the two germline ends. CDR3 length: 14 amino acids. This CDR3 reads CSVEGATTNEKLFF. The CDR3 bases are TGCAGCGTTGAGGGGGCAACAACTAATGAAAAACTGTTTTTT. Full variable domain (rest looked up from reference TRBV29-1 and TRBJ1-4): SAVISQKPSRDICQRGTSLTIQCQVDSQVTMMFWYRQQPGQSLTLIATANQGSEATYESGFVIDKFPISRPNLTFSTLTVSNMSPEDSSIYLCSVEGATTNEKLFFGSGTQLSVL.

Here the CDR3 DNA reads TGTGCCAGCAGCCAAGAGGAGGGGGATGGGGCCAACGTCCTGACTTTC. It encodes CASSQEEGDGANVLTF. J is TRBJ2-6 and V is TRBV7-4; D possibly matches TRBD1 or TRBD2 (6 bases each). The CDR3 is made up of 16 amino acids. Trimming took 5 bases from V and 3 from J, leaving 14 bases between them. Per germline, CDR1 SGHVT and CDR2 SQSDAQ.

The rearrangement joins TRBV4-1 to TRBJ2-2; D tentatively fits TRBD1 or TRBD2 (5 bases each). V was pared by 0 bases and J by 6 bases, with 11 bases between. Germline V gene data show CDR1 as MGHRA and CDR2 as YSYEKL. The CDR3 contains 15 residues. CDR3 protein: CASSQDRGAAGELFF. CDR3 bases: TGCGCCAGCAGCCAAGATCGAGGGGCGGCCGGGGAGCTGTTTTTT.

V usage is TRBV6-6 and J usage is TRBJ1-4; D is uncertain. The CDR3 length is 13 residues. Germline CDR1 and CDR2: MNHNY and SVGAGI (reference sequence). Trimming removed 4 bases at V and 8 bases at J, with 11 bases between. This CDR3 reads CASSFNQEEKLFF. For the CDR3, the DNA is TGTGCCAGCAGTTTTAATCAGGAGGAAAAACTGTTTTTT.

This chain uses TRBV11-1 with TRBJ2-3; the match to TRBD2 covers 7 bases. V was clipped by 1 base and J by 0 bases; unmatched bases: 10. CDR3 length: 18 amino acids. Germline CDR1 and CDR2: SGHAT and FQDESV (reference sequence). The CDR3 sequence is CASSLGSSGKPSTDTQYF. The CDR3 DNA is TGTGCCAGCAGCTTAGGTTCCAGCGGGAAACCTAGCACAGATACGCAGTATTTT.

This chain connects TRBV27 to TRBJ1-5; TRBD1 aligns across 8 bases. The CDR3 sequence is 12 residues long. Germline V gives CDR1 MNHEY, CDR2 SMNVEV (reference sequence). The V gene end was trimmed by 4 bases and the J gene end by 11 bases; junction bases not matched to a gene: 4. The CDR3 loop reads CASSSDRGSQHF. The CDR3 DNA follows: TGTGCCAGCAGTTCCGACAGGGGATCCCAGCATTTT.

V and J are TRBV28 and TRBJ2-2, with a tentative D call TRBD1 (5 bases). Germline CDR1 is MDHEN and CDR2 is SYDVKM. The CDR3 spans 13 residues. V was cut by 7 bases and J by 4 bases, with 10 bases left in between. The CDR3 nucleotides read TGTGCCAGCATCAGGGAAATCACCGGGGAGCTGTTTTTT. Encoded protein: CASIREITGELFF. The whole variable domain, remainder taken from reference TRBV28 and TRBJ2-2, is DVKVTQSSRYLVKRTGEKVFLECVQDMDHENMFWYRQDPGLGLRLIYFSYDVKMKEKGDIPEGYSVSREKKERFSLILESASTNQTSMYLCASIREITGELFFGEGSRLTVL.

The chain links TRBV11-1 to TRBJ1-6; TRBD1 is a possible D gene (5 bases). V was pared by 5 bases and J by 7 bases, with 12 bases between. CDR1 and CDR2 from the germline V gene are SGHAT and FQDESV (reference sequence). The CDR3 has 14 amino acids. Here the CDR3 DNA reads TGTGCCAGCAGCCCGCAGGGACGGAATTCACCCCTCCACTTT. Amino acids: CASSPQGRNSPLHF.

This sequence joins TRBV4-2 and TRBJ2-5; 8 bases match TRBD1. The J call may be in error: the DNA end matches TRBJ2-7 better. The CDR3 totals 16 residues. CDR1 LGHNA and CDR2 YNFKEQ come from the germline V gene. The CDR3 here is CASSQDDLGQGYEQYF. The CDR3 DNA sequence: TGTGCCAGCAGCCAAGATGACCTTGGACAGGGCTACGAGCAGTACTTC.

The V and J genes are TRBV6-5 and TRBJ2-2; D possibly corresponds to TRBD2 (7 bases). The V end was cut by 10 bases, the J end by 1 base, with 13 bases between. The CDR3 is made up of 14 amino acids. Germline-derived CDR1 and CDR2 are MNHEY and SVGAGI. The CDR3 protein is CATGGQGNTGELFF. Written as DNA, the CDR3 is TGTGCCACGGGGGGCCAGGGGAACACCGGGGAGCTGTTTTTT.

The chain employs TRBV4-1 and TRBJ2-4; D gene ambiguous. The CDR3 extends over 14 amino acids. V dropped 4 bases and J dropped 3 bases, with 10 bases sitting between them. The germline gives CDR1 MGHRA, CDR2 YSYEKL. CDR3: CASSPGPIKNIQYF. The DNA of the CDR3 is TGCGCCAGCAGCCCGGGCCCTATCAAAAACATTCAGTACTTC.

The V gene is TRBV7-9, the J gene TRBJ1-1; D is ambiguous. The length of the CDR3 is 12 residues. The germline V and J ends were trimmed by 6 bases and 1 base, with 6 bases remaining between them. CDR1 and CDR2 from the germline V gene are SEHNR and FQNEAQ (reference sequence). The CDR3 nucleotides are TGTGCCAGCAGATTTGGGAACACTGAAGCTTTCTTT. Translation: CASRFGNTEAFF.